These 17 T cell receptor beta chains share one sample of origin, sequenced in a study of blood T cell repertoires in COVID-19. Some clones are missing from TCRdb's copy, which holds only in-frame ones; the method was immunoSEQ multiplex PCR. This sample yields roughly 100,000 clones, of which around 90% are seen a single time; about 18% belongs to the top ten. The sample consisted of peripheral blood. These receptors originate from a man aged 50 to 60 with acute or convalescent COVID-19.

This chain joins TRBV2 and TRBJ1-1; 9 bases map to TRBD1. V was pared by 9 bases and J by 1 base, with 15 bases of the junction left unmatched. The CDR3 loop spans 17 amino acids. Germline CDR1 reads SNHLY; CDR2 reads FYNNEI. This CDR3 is CARETGGIFRSNTEAFF. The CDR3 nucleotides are TGTGCCAGAGAGACAGGGGGTATTTTTCGTTCGAACACTGAAGCTTTCTTT.

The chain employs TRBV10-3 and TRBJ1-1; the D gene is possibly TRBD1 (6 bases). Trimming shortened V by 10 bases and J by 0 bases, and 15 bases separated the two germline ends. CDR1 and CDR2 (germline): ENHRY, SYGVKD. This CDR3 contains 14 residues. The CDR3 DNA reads TGTGCCACCGGGACACCCATAATGAACACTGAAGCTTTCTTT. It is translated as CATGTPIMNTEAFF.

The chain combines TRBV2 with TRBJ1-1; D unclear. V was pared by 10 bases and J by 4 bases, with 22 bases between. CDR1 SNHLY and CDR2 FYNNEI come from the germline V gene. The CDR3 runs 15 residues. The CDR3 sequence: CATLGPSLLFTEAFF. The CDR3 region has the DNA TGTGCCACCCTAGGCCCCTCGCTCCTTTTCACTGAAGCTTTCTTT.

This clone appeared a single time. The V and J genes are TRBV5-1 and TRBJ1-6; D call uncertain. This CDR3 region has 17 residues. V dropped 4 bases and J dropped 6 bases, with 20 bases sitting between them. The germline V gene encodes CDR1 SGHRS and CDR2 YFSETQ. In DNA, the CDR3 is TGCGCCAGCAGCCCGGCGCGGGAGTCGGGGAGTAATTCACCCCTCCACTTT. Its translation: CASSPARESGSNSPLHF.

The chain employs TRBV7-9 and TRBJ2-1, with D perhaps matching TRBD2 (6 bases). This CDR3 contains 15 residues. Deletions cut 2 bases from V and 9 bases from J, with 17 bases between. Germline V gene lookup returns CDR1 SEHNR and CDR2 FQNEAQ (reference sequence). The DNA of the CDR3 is TGTGCCAGCAGCTTACCGACTAGTCCCCGCGGTGAGCAGTTCTTC. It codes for CASSLPTSPRGEQFF.

The CDR3 bases are TGTGCCAGCAGCCACCTTCGGGGGGTTCAAGAGACCCAGTACTTC. Amino acids: CASSHLRGVQETQYF. This chain connects TRBV4-2 to TRBJ2-5; 7 bases align to TRBD2. The CDR3 contains 15 residues. Germline CDR1 and CDR2: LGHNA and YNFKEQ. V lost 3 bases and J lost 2; bases outside the gene matches: 6.

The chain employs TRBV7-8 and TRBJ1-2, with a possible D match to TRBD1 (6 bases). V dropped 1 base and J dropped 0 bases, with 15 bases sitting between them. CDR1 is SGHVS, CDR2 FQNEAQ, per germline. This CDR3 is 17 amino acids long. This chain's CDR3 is CASSLEDRSLTNYGYTF. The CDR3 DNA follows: TGTGCCAGCAGCTTAGAGGACAGATCCCTCACTAACTATGGCTACACCTTC.

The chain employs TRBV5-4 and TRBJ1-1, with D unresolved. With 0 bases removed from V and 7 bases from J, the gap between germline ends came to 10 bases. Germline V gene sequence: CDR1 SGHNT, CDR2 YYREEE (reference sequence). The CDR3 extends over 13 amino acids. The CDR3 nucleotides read TGTGCCAGCAGCTTGGAACAGCACTTTGAAGCTTTCTTT. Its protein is CASSLEQHFEAFF.

CDR3 protein: CASSATRGGQDGGYTF. In DNA form, the CDR3 reads TGTGCCAGCTCGGCTACACGGGGGGGACAAGATGGCGGCTACACCTTC. The chain has TRBV18 and TRBJ1-2, with a possible D match to TRBD1 (6 bases). Per the germline V gene, CDR1 is KGHSH and CDR2 is LQKENI. There are 16 residues in the CDR3. Trimming removed 6 bases at V and 8 bases at J, with 25 bases between.

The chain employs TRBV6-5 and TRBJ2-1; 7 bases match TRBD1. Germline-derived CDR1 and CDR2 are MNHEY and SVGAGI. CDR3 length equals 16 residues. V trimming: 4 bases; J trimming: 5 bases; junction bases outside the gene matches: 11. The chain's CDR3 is CASSSYHFDRDNEQFF. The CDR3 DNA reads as TGTGCCAGCAGTTCCTATCATTTCGACAGGGACAATGAGCAGTTCTTC.

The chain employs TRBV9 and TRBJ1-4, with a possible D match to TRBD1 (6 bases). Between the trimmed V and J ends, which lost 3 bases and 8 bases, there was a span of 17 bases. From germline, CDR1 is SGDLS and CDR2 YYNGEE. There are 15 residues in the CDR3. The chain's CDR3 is CASSGGPNSGEKLFF. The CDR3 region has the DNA TGTGCCAGCAGCGGGGGGCCAAATAGCGGGGAAAAACTGTTTTTT.

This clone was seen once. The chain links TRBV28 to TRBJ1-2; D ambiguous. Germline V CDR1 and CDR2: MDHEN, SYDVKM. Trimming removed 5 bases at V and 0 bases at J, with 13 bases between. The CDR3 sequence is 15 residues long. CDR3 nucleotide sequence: TGTGCCAGCAGTGGGCAGGACTTAGCTAACTATGGCTACACCTTC. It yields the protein CASSGQDLANYGYTF.

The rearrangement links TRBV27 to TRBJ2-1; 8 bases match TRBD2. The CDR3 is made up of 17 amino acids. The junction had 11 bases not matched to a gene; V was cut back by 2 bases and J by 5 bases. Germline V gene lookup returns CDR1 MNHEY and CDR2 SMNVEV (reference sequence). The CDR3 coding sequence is TGTGCCAGCAGTTTACGGGCAGTCGGACTAGCCCACAATGAGCAGTTCTTC. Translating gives CASSLRAVGLAHNEQFF.

CDR3 DNA: TGTGCCAGCAGCCAAGAGTCACAGGGGTCAGCCTATAATTCACCCCTCCACTTT. Amino acid sequence: CASSQESQGSAYNSPLHF. The genes are TRBV4-2 and TRBJ1-6, with 7 bases matching TRBD1. The CDR3 totals 18 residues. The ends lost 0 bases at V and 2 bases at J; junction bases unmatched: 7. Germline V gene data show CDR1 as LGHNA and CDR2 as YNFKEQ.

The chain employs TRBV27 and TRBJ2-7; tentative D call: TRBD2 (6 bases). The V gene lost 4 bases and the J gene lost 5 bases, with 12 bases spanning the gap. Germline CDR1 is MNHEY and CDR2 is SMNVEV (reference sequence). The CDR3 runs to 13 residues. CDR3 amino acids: CASSSRGMHEQYF. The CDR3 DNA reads TGTGCCAGCAGTTCCCGGGGGATGCACGAGCAGTACTTC.

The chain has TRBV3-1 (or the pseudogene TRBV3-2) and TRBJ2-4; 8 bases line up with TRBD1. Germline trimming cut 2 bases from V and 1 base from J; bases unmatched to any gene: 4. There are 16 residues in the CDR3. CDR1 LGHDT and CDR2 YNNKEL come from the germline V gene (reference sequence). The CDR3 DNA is TGTGCCAGCAGCCAACAGGACAGGGCGGCCAAAAACATTCAGTACTTC. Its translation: CASSQQDRAAKNIQYF.

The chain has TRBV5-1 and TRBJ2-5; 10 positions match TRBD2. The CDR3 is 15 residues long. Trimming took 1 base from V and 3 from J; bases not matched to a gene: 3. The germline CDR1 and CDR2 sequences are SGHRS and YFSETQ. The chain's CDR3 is CASSLTGTSEETQYF. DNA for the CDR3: TGCGCCAGCAGCTTGACCGGGACTAGCGAAGAGACCCAGTACTTC.